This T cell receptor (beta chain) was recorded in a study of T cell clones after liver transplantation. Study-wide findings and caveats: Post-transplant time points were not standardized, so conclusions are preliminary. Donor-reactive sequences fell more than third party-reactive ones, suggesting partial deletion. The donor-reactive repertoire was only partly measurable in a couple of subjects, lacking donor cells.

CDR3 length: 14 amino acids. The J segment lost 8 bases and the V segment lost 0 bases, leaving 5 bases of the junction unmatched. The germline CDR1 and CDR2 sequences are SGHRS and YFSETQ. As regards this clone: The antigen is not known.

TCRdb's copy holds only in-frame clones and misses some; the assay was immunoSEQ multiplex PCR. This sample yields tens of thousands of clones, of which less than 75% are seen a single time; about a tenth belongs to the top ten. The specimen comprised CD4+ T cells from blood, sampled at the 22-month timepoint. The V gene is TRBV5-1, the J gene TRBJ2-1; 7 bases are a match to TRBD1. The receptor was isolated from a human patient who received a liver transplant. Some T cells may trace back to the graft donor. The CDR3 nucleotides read TGCGCCAGCAGCTTGGACCGACAGGGACATGAGCAGTTCTTC. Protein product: CASSLDRQGHEQFF.